This TCR beta chain was recorded in a study of blood T cell repertoires in COVID-19 (dated by TCRdb to 2020 to 2022). Study-level background: Samples covering the acute and convalescent phases of COVID-19 were provided by collaborators in the United States, Italy and Spain. The prospective study material was composed of cDNA or gDNA derived from T cells, B-cell-depleted T cells, or PBMCs. Subjects who had been exposed to COVID-19, were actively infected with it, or had recovered from it provided the deeply sampled blood TCRbeta repertoires that made up the dataset. A freely available public database, intended as a resource for researchers studying the immune response to SARS-CoV-2, is where the repertoires were released. Samples came from the ongoing ImmuneRACE study (first 160 participants) plus 1,254 subjects from 6 global collaborators. Sample metadata almost always included a de-identified subject ID, COVID-19 status, age in years and sex. Where available, HLA class I and class II types were taken from metadata supplied by the sample provider and were not determined by assay-based typing.

The junction carries 28 bases between V and J, which are trimmed by 7 bases and 0 bases respectively. There are 20 amino acids in the CDR3, from cysteine to phenylalanine inclusive. Only the CDR3 DNA is retained, 60 bases long and in frame from the first base. Reading the germline V gene gives CDR1 ENHRY and CDR2 SYGVKD. The immunoSEQ Assay, a bias-controlled multiplex PCR, was used to amplify TCRbeta CDR3 regions from genomic DNA. As for the authors' bioinformatics: Nucleated cell counts per sample were estimated from amplification of reference gene primers within the assay. To quantify the absolute abundance of each unique TCRbeta CDR3 rearrangement, sequence reads were collapsed and filtered. For each sample, productive Simpson clonality was calculated by taking the square root of Simpson's diversity index across productive rearrangements. This is the immuneACCESS table as TCRdb keeps it, with only in-frame sequences that have V and J called. A part of the clones is gone; compared with another copy, unresolved V genes explain less than half, and the rest is unexplained. The DNA gave D and trimming, while V, J and clone size come from that table. For this sample the table gives roughly 70,000 clones, of which around 90% were detected only once. The ten top clones hold 1.3% to 1.5% of the sample.

The count of this clone is one. Its antigen specificity is not known. No quality values exist for individual bases; no much larger clone is one base distant. Collaborating institutions collected whole blood in K2EDTA tubes following their own protocols. Collaborator samples were shipped for TCRbeta analysis as frozen whole blood, isolated PBMCs, or DNA extracted from either sample type. What the study reported, not specific to this receptor: Clinical and demographic metadata were provided uncurated, with the amount varying by source and participant.

This sequence was found in a human donor in a cohort sampled during active COVID-19. The chain couples TRBV10-3 to TRBJ1-5, and possibly TRBD1, on 6 matching bases. The sample comprised peripheral blood. The CDR3 is CAITRSVRDKVTYSNQPQHF. The nucleotide sequence is given as TGTGCCATCACCAGATCCGTCCGGGACAAGGTCACCTATAGCAATCAGCCCCAGCATTTT.